This T cell receptor (beta chain) originates from a study of sequential checkpoint blockade in melanoma. Libraries were prepared by immunoSEQ multiplex PCR; TCRdb keeps only in-frame clonotypes and omits some of them. The repertoire holds tens of thousands of clones, with about 88% as singletons. CDR1 and CDR2 from the germline V gene are SEHNR and FQNEAQ (reference sequence). The CDR3 consists of 15 residues. With V trimmed by 5 bases and J by 3 bases, 9 bases remained unmatched. This clone has more than one count but fewer than ten. Treatment in this sample: randomized to nivolumab then ipilimumab (arm A) or the reverse (arm B). Sorted cells were live CD3+CD8+, lacking CD19 and CD56, from PBMCs.

This receptor was obtained from a human donor with melanoma. The V gene is TRBV7-9, the J gene TRBJ2-7; TRBD1 aligns across 8 bases. The material sequenced was CD8+ T cells sorted from blood (inferred from file names), taken from a patient given nivolumab and ipilimumab in sequence. DNA of the CDR3: TGTGCCAGCAGCACGACAGGGGCCCCCCTCTACGAGCAGTACTTC. Its translation: CASSTTGAPLYEQYF.